This passage covers 29 T cell receptor beta chains from one sample sequenced in a study of shared clonotypes between healthy human individuals. The protocol was immunoSEQ multiplex PCR, while the TCRdb copy is restricted to in-frame clones and leaves out a portion. The sample lists some 2,000,000 clones; approximately 94% were seen once. Naive CD8 cells were CD45RO-negative, positively selected for CCR7, excluding terminally differentiated effector memory CD45RA+ cells. The sequenced material came from naive CD8+ T cells sorted from blood. These receptors came from a young man in good health.

The chain recombines TRBV10-3 with TRBJ2-1, with 9 positions matching TRBD2. The ends lost 4 bases at V and 8 bases at J; junction bases unmatched: 12. This CDR3 is 16 amino acids long. CDR1 and CDR2 (germline): ENHRY, SYGVKD. The DNA for the CDR3 is TGTGCCATCAGTGGCCCGATAGCGGGAGAGAGGGATGAGCAGTTCTTC. This sequence encodes CAISGPIAGERDEQFF.

This sequence joins TRBV29-1 and TRBJ2-3; TRBD1 is a possible D gene (6 bases). CDR1 and CDR2 from the germline V gene are SQVTM and ANQGSEA. The V gene lost 3 bases and the J gene lost 7 bases, with 20 bases spanning the gap. There are 15 residues in the CDR3. The CDR3: CSVEYRAERDHTQYF. The CDR3, as DNA: TGCAGCGTTGAGTACAGGGCAGAGAGGGACCATACGCAGTATTTT.

This clone was observed once. J is TRBJ2-7 and V is TRBV15, with 8 bases lining up with TRBD1. After removal of 6 bases from V and 1 base from J, the junction contained 8 bases not matched to a gene. Looked up from germline, CDR1 is LNHNV and CDR2 is YYDKDF (reference sequence). The CDR3 contains 15 residues. In nucleotides, the CDR3 is TGTGCCACCAGAGTGGACAGGGAAGGGTCCTACGAGCAGTACTTC. Protein sequence: CATRVDREGSYEQYF.

The chain has TRBV13 and TRBJ1-3, with D possibly matching TRBD1 (6 bases). In germline, CDR1 is PRHDT, CDR2 FYEKMQ (reference sequence). With 5 bases removed from V and 4 bases from J, the gap between germline ends came to 15 bases. The CDR3 totals 15 residues. The CDR3, as DNA: TGTGCCAGCAGCCTGAGGGACATACCCGGAAACACCATATATTTT. This gives the protein CASSLRDIPGNTIYF.

The rearrangement links TRBV2 to TRBJ1-2, with D possibly matching TRBD1 (5 bases). Germline V lookup: CDR1 SNHLY, CDR2 FYNNEI. This CDR3 contains 13 residues. The germline V and J ends were trimmed by 1 base and 5 bases, with 8 bases remaining between them. CDR3 in amino acids: CASSEGGMYGYTF. CDR3 bases: TGTGCCAGCAGTGAAGGGGGCATGTATGGCTACACCTTC.

The V call is TRBV19, the J call TRBJ1-6; D uncertain. The CDR3 spans 15 residues. CDR1 is LNHDA, CDR2 SQIVND, per germline (reference sequence). With 3 bases removed from V and 6 bases from J, the gap between germline ends came to 12 bases. The CDR3 here is CASSMRENFNSPLHF. DNA for the CDR3: TGTGCCAGTAGTATGAGAGAGAATTTTAATTCACCCCTCCACTTT.

The V call is TRBV14, the J call TRBJ2-3; 12 nucleotides agree with TRBD2. Trimming removed 0 bases from V and 14 bases from J; junction bases left unmatched: 3. Germline lookup yields CDR1 SGHDN and CDR2 FVKESK. The CDR3 runs 13 residues. The CDR3 sequence is CASSQDRLAGVYF. The CDR3 DNA follows: TGTGCCAGCAGCCAAGATCGACTAGCGGGAGTGTATTTT.

The chain uses TRBV15 and TRBJ2-7; TRBD2 matches at 8 bases. Germline V gene lookup returns CDR1 LNHNV and CDR2 YYDKDF (reference sequence). The CDR3 totals 15 residues. After removal of 6 bases from V and 2 bases from J, the junction contained 9 bases not matched to a gene. The CDR3 spells CATREGLAETYEQYF. The CDR3 nucleotides read TGTGCCACCAGAGAAGGACTAGCTGAAACCTACGAGCAGTACTTC.

The CDR3 nucleotides are TGTGCCAGCCAACTAGCGGGACACTACAATGAGCAGTTCTTC. Translating gives CASQLAGHYNEQFF. The V gene is TRBV19, the J gene TRBJ2-1, with 10 positions matching TRBD2. The ends lost 9 bases at V and 3 bases at J; junction bases unmatched: 5. This CDR3 has 14 residues. Per the germline V gene, CDR1 is LNHDA and CDR2 is SQIVND (reference sequence).

The DNA of the CDR3 is TGCGCCCCTCCCTATGGCTCGGCAGAGACCCAGTACTTC. Its protein is CAPPYGSAETQYF. The gene calls are TRBV5-1 and TRBJ2-5; D unclear. Germline values: CDR1 SGHRS, CDR2 YFSETQ. Trimming removed 10 bases at V and 4 bases at J, with 17 bases between. This CDR3 has 13 amino acids.

This chain joins TRBV2 and TRBJ2-7, with TRBD1 matching 7 bases. The CDR3 has 15 residues. The ends lost 4 bases at V and 1 base at J; junction bases unmatched: 7. The germline CDR1 and CDR2 sequences are SNHLY and FYNNEI. CDR3: CASSVSPGQSYEQYF. The CDR3 nucleotides are TGTGCCAGCAGTGTATCACCGGGACAGTCCTACGAGCAGTACTTC.

CDR3 sequence reads: CSVDGGAINEQFF. The CDR3 DNA follows: TGCAGCGTTGACGGGGGGGCGATCAATGAGCAGTTCTTC. J is TRBJ2-1 and V is TRBV29-1, with TRBD2 identical over 8 bases. This CDR3 comprises 13 residues. V lost 3 bases to trimming and J lost 6 bases; unmatched junction nucleotides: 4. Germline-derived CDR1 and CDR2 are SQVTM and ANQGSEA.

V and J are TRBV6-1 and TRBJ1-2, with D possibly being TRBD1 (6 bases). With 5 bases removed from V and 3 bases from J, the gap between germline ends came to 13 bases. Germline values: CDR1 MNHNS, CDR2 SASEGT. CDR3 size: 14 residues. The CDR3 sequence: CASSQGPTDYGYTF. The CDR3 DNA reads as TGTGCCAGCAGTCAGGGGCCGACCGACTATGGCTACACCTTC.

This chain uses TRBV2 with TRBJ2-5; D is perhaps TRBD2 (7 bases). CDR3 size: 17 residues. Trimming took 5 bases from V and 5 from J, leaving 24 bases between them. Germline V gene lookup returns CDR1 SNHLY and CDR2 FYNNEI. CDR3 protein: CASSWGLVGGPSETQYF. The CDR3 bases are TGTGCCAGCAGTTGGGGTTTGGTGGGGGGGCCATCGGAGACCCAGTACTTC. The whole variable domain, filled in from reference TRBV2 and TRBJ2-5, reads EPEVTQTPSHQVTQMGQEVILRCVPISNHLYFYWYRQILGQKVEFLVSFYNNEISEKSEIFDDQFSVERPDGSNFTLKIRSTKLEDSAMYFCASSWGLVGGPSETQYFGPGTRLLVL.

The chain is built from TRBV7-2 and TRBJ2-7; perhaps D is TRBD1 or TRBD2 (5 bases each). Trimming left V 2 bases short and J 7 bases short, with 18 bases between. The CDR3 has 15 residues. Germline V lookup: CDR1 SGHTA, CDR2 FQGNSA. CDR3 DNA: TGTGCCAGCAGCTTAAATCTTCGGGGCCTAGAGGAGCAGTACTTC. The encoded protein is CASSLNLRGLEEQYF. The full variable domain, in which reference TRBV7-2 and TRBJ2-7 provide the parts outside the CDR3, is GAGVSQSPSNKVTEKGKDVELRCDPISGHTALYWYRQSLGQGLEFLIYFQGNSAPDKSGLPSDRFSAERTGGSVSTLTIQRTQQEDSAVYLCASSLNLRGLEEQYFGPGTRLTVT.

This clone was detected once. The V call is TRBV28, the J call TRBJ2-1; TRBD2 matches at 7 bases. This CDR3 has 17 residues. Unmatched junction bases numbered 12, after V lost 5 bases and J lost 2 bases. Per germline, CDR1 MDHEN and CDR2 SYDVKM. This CDR3 reads CASSSTSEEVPYNEQFF. Here the CDR3 DNA reads TGTGCCAGCAGTAGCACTAGCGAGGAGGTTCCCTACAATGAGCAGTTCTTC.

The chain is built from TRBV19 and TRBJ2-7; a possible D gene is TRBD1 (5 bases). Germline V lookup: CDR1 LNHDA, CDR2 SQIVND (reference sequence). This CDR3 has 15 residues. The ends were cut back, 5 bases at V and 1 base at J, with 15 bases in the middle. CDR3 sequence (DNA): TGTGCCAGTAGTCCTCGGGTAGGGGTTTCCTACGAGCAGTACTTC. This sequence encodes CASSPRVGVSYEQYF.

Regarding this clone: One junction end disagrees with the germline gene, perhaps due to a read error. The chain links TRBV9 to TRBJ2-1; D perhaps matches TRBD1 (6 bases). CDR1 is SGDLS and CDR2 is YYNGEE in the germline V gene. The CDR3 extends over 12 amino acids. CDR3 protein: CASSGTAGERLF. The CDR3 DNA is TGTGCCAGCAGCGGGACTGCAGGGGAGCGGCTCTTC.

The J gene is TRBJ1-5, the V gene TRBV2; D not certain. Between the trimmed V and J ends, which lost 3 bases and 1 base, there was a span of 7 bases. This CDR3 region has 14 residues. Per the germline V gene, CDR1 is SNHLY and CDR2 is FYNNEI. The CDR3 DNA follows: TGTGCCAGCAGTGACTCAGGAAGCAATCAGCCCCAGCATTTT. It translates to CASSDSGSNQPQHF.

With regard to this clone: Other DNA sequences of this sample code for an identical CDR3. The chain joins TRBV6-1 to TRBJ2-3; 8 nucleotides agree with TRBD2. The junction had 3 bases not matched to a gene; V was cut back by 3 bases and J by 1 base. The CDR3 consists of 15 residues. CDR1 MNHNS and CDR2 SASEGT come from the germline V gene. CDR3 protein: CASSDQRGRTDTQYF. Here the CDR3 DNA reads TGTGCCAGCAGTGATCAGCGGGGGCGCACAGATACGCAGTATTTT.

The chain combines TRBV13 with TRBJ2-7; 8 positions match TRBD1. The CDR3 extends over 14 amino acids. Germline V CDR1 and CDR2: PRHDT, FYEKMQ (reference sequence). The V segment lost 4 bases and the J segment 4 bases; nucleotides outside the gene matches: 6. DNA of the CDR3: TGTGCCAGCAGCTCCTGGACAGGGACTTACGAGCAGTACTTC. Protein product: CASSSWTGTYEQYF.

CDR3 sequence reads: CASSLRLAGGPGQETQYF. The CDR3, as DNA: TGTGCCAGCAGCTTAAGGCTAGCGGGAGGGCCGGGCCAAGAGACCCAGTACTTC. The J gene is TRBJ2-5, the V gene TRBV7-2, with 12 bases identical to TRBD2. The CDR3 runs 18 residues. Losses at the gene ends were 2 bases for V and 1 base for J; bases not matched to a gene: 8. Germline V gives CDR1 SGHTA, CDR2 FQGNSA.

This clone is a singleton in its sample. This chain links TRBV4-2 with TRBJ2-7, with 10 bases fitting TRBD2. The junction had 4 bases not matched to a gene; V was cut back by 1 base and J by 4 bases. This CDR3 region has 15 residues. Germline CDR1 LGHNA, CDR2 YNFKEQ. The CDR3 here is CASSQASGSVYEQYF. For the CDR3, the DNA is TGTGCCAGCAGCCAAGCTAGCGGGAGTGTTTACGAGCAGTACTTC.

V and J are TRBV7-9 and TRBJ1-4; 7 bases line up with TRBD1. V shed 4 bases, J shed 5 bases, and the junction held 10 bases outside the gene matches. Germline CDR1 SEHNR, CDR2 FQNEAQ (reference sequence). The CDR3 length is 16 residues. The CDR3 DNA sequence: TGTGCCAGCAGCTCTCCCCCGGGACAGCTAAATGAAAAACTGTTTTTT. Amino acids: CASSSPPGQLNEKLFF.

This rearrangement joins TRBV27 to TRBJ2-7; TRBD1 aligns across 7 bases. The CDR3 loop spans 19 amino acids. The germline V gene encodes CDR1 MNHEY and CDR2 SMNVEV (reference sequence). V was pared by 1 base and J by 1 base, with 16 bases of the junction left unmatched. CDR3 sequence (DNA): TGTGCCAGCAGTTTATTTTCCGTTTACTCCGGGACAGCTTCCTACGAGCAGTACTTC. Translated: CASSLFSVYSGTASYEQYF.

This chain connects TRBV15 to TRBJ2-1; possibly TRBD2 for D (7 bases). V was shortened by 4 bases and J by 3 bases, with 16 bases between the two germline ends. The germline gives CDR1 LNHNV, CDR2 YYDKDF (reference sequence). The CDR3 has 16 residues. CDR3 in DNA: TGTGCCACCAGCAAAGAGAGCGGGACAATCTACAATGAGCAGTTCTTC. Amino acids: CATSKESGTIYNEQFF. The full variable domain, in which reference TRBV15 and TRBJ2-1 provide the parts outside the CDR3, is DAMVIQNPRYQVTQFGKPVTLSCSQTLNHNVMYWYQQKSSQAPKLLFHYYDKDFNNEADTPDNFQSRRPNTSFCFLDIRSPGLGDTAMYLCATSKESGTIYNEQFFGPGTRLTVL.

To note about this clone: The sample holds other DNA sequences that translate to the same CDR3. The chain has TRBV6-6 and TRBJ1-1; D is unresolved. The V end was cut by 2 bases, the J end by 4 bases, with 5 bases between. The CDR3 contains 12 residues. Germline CDR1 is MNHNY and CDR2 is SVGAGI (reference sequence). The CDR3 DNA reads as TGTGCCAGCAGTTACATGGGCACTGAAGCTTTCTTT. Translated, it gives CASSYMGTEAFF.

This chain uses TRBV7-9 with TRBJ2-5, with a weak D call TRBD2 (5 bases). CDR3 length: 17 residues. Germline CDR1 reads SEHNR; CDR2 reads FQNEAQ (reference sequence). V was trimmed by 0 bases and J by 1 base, leaving 15 bases between them. CDR3 residues: CASSLALSGTFQETQYF. The CDR3 DNA follows: TGTGCCAGCAGCTTAGCGCTGAGCGGAACCTTCCAAGAGACCCAGTACTTC.

The V and J genes are TRBV27 and TRBJ2-7; a weak D match, TRBD2 (5 bases). Trimming cost V 5 bases and J 7 bases, with 15 bases left between them. Germline V gene lookup returns CDR1 MNHEY and CDR2 SMNVEV (reference sequence). This CDR3 has 13 residues. In DNA, the CDR3 is TGTGCCAGCAGTCTCAGCGGTAACGGAGAGCAGTACTTC. Translating gives CASSLSGNGEQYF.